The rows below give T cell receptor beta chains drawn from one sample of a study of OX40 agonist ivuxolimab in advanced cancers. Assay used: immunoSEQ multiplex PCR; TCRdb lists only in-frame clones, some missing. The repertoire consists of about 83,000 clones, with about 88% occurring once and the leading ten covering around 7.8%. Sequencing used CD4+ or CD8+ T cells sorted from blood, obtained in a trial of the OX40 agonist ivuxolimab. These receptors were collected from an adult with an advanced solid tumor such as melanoma, head and neck, liver or kidney cancer. The CDR3 runs from the conserved cysteine through the conserved F or W. A D gene is named only where the DNA matches it firmly. Not every row has a clone size; where given, it reads once, few, many or a size class.

V	D	J	size	CDR3	DNA
TRBV30	TRBD1	TRBJ2-1	few	CAWRGTGGYNEQFF	TGTGCCTGGAGGGGGACAGGGGGTTACAATGAGCAGTTCTTC
TRBV14	.	TRBJ1-2	.	CASSPQANYGYTF	TGTGCCAGCAGCCCCCAGGCTAACTATGGCTACACCTTC
TRBV6-5	TRBD2	TRBJ2-1	.	CASSYLSAGGPGEQFF	TGTGCCAGCAGTTACCTCTCAGCGGGAGGGCCAGGTGAGCAGTTCTTC
TRBV7-9	.	TRBJ1-4	.	CASSRQGYEKLFF	TGTGCCAGCAGCCGCCAGGGTTATGAAAAACTGTTTTTT
TRBV30	TRBD2	TRBJ2-1	.	CAWSRRGGAYNEQFF	TGTGCCTGGAGTAGGCGGGGGGGAGCCTACAATGAGCAGTTCTTC
TRBV6-5	.	TRBJ2-5	once	CASSYRGKETQYF	TGTGCCAGCAGTTATAGGGGAAAGGAGACCCAGTACTTC
TRBV18	.	TRBJ2-7	.	CASSPSGTYEQYF	TGTGCCAGCTCACCGAGCGGCACCTACGAGCAGTACTTC
TRBV30	.	TRBJ2-4	.	CAWSPSKNIQYF	TGTGCCTGGAGCCCCTCAAAAAACATTCAGTACTTC
TRBV7-9	TRBD1	TRBJ2-7	once	CASSLTGRAEQYF	TGTGCCAGCAGCTTGACAGGGCGCGCCGAGCAGTACTTC
TRBV27	TRBD2	TRBJ2-5	.	CASSLDGRKTQYF	TGTGCCAGCAGTTTAGACGGGAGGAAGACCCAGTACTTC
TRBV4-1	TRBD2	TRBJ2-3	.	CASSQEWTSGRSDTQYF	TGCGCCAGCAGCCAAGAGTGGACTAGCGGGAGGAGTGATACGCAGTATTTT
TRBV19	.	TRBJ1-1	.	CASSIREGFNTEAFF	TGTGCCAGTAGTATAAGGGAGGGATTTAACACTGAAGCTTTCTTT
TRBV7-8	.	TRBJ2-7	.	CASSPQGLSYEQYF	TGTGCCAGCAGCCCACAGGGTTTATCCTACGAGCAGTACTTC
TRBV27	TRBD1	TRBJ2-4	.	CASSASTGGKNIQYF	TGTGCCAGCAGTGCCTCTACAGGGGGCAAAAACATTCAGTACTTC
TRBV5-1	.	TRBJ1-1	once	CASSLRNRVNTEAFF	TGCGCCAGCAGCTTGAGGAATCGGGTGAACACTGAAGCTTTCTTT
TRBV19	TRBD1	TRBJ1-5	.	CASSSDRGYQPQHF	TGTGCCAGTAGCTCCGACAGGGGGTATCAGCCCCAGCATTTT
TRBV6-6	.	TRBJ1-1	.	CASSYNRADTEAFF	TGTGCCAGCAGTTACAACAGGGCCGACACTGAAGCTTTCTTT
TRBV7-8	TRBD1	TRBJ1-2	.	CASSLGQQAGGYGYTF	TGTGCCAGCAGCTTAGGCCAACAGGCAGGGGGCTATGGCTACACCTTC
TRBV5-1	.	TRBJ2-2	.	CASSFLGQSNTGELFF	TGCGCCAGCAGCTTTTTAGGACAGTCGAACACCGGGGAGCTGTTTTTT
TRBV6-6	.	TRBJ1-2	.	CASRMGRGGRSYGYTF	TGTGCCAGCAGAATGGGGCGGGGGGGAAGAAGCTATGGCTACACCTTC
TRBV10-1	.	TRBJ2-3	.	CASTTLHGGPTDTQYF	TGCGCCAGCACCACCCTCCACGGGGGCCCCACAGATACGCAGTATTTT
TRBV30	.	TRBJ1-6	.	CAWSAGTDTPLHF	TGTGCCTGGAGTGCGGGGACCGATACACCCCTCCACTTT
TRBV27	TRBD2	TRBJ2-7	.	CASRYGGSGGEQYF	TGTGCCAGCAGATACGGGGGGTCTGGGGGCGAGCAGTACTTC
TRBV6-6	.	TRBJ2-3	.	CASSYADTQYF	TGTGCCAGCAGTTACGCAGATACGCAGTATTTT
TRBV7-3	TRBD1	TRBJ2-5	.	CASSRAPGQGSETQYF	TGTGCCAGCAGCCGAGCCCCGGGACAGGGGAGTGAGACCCAGTACTTC